This T cell receptor beta chain is drawn from a study of OX40 agonist ivuxolimab in advanced cancers. The CDR3 sequence is 15 residues long. CDR1 SGHDT and CDR2 YYEEEE come from the germline V gene. Trimming removed 4 bases at V and 1 base at J, with 12 bases between. Sequencing was performed with immunoSEQ multiplex PCR; in TCRdb, only in-frame clones are kept and a portion is missing. Among 130,000 or so clones listed, roughly 93% were seen once. This TCR was recovered from an adult with an advanced solid tumor such as melanoma, head and neck, liver or kidney cancer. This specimen consisted of CD4+ or CD8+ T cells sorted from blood, obtained in a trial of the OX40 agonist ivuxolimab. The chain employs TRBV5-6 and TRBJ1-5; D possibly corresponds to TRBD1 (6 bases). In nucleotides, the CDR3 is TGTGCCAGCAGCCGAAGGGGGATGAGCAATCAGCCCCAGCATTTT. This gives the protein CASSRRGMSNQPQHF.